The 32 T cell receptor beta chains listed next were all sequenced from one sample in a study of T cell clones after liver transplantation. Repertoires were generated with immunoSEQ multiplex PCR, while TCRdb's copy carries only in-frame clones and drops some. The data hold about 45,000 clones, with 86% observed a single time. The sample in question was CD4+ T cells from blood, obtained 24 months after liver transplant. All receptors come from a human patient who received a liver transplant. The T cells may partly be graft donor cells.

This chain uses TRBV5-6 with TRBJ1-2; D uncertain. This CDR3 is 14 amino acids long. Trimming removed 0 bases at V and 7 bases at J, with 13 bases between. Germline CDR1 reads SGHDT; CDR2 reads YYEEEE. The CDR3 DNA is TGTGCCAGCAGCTTGGACAACCAACGGACTGGCTACACCTTC. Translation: CASSLDNQRTGYTF.

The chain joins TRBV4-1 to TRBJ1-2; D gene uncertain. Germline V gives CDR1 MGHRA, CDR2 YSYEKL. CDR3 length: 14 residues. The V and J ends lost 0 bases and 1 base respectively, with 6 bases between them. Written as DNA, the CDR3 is TGCGCCAGCAGCCAAGATGGGGTTAACTATGGCTACACCTTC. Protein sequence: CASSQDGVNYGYTF.

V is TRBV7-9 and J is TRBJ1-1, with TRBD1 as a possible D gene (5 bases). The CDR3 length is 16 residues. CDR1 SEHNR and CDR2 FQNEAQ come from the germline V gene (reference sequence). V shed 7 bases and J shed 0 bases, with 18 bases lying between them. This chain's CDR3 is CASIASRGGMNTEAFF. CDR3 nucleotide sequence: TGTGCCAGCATCGCAAGCCGGGGGGGAATGAACACTGAAGCTTTCTTT.

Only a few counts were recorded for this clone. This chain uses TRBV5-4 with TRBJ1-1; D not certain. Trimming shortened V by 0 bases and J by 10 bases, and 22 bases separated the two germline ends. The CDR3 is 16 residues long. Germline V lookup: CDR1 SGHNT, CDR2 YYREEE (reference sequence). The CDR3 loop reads CASSLGPADPLMSAFF. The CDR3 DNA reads TGTGCCAGCAGCTTGGGGCCGGCCGATCCGCTTATGTCAGCTTTCTTT.

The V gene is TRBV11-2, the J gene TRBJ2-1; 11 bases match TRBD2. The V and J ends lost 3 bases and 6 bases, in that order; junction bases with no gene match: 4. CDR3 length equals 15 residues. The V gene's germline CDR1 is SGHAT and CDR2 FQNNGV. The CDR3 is CASSFQGLAVNEQFF. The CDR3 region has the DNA TGTGCCAGCAGCTTCCAGGGACTAGCGGTCAATGAGCAGTTCTTC.

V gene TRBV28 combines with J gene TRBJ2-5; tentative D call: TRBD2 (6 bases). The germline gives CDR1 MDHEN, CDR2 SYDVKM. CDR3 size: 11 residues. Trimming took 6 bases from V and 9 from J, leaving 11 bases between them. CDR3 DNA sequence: TGTGCCAGCAGCCTCCCGGGGGCCCAGTACTTC. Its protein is CASSLPGAQYF.

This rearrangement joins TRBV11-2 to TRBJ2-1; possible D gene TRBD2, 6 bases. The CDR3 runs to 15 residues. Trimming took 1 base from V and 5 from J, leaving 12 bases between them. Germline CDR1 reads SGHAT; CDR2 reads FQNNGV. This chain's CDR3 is CASSLGSGPNNEQFF. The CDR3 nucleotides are TGTGCCAGCAGCTTAGGGAGCGGGCCCAACAATGAGCAGTTCTTC. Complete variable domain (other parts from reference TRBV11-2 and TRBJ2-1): EAGVAQSPRYKIIEKRQSVAFWCNPISGHATLYWYQQILGQGPKLLIQFQNNGVVDDSQLPKDRFSAERLKGVDSTLKIQPAKLEDSAVYLCASSLGSGPNNEQFFGPGTRLTVL.

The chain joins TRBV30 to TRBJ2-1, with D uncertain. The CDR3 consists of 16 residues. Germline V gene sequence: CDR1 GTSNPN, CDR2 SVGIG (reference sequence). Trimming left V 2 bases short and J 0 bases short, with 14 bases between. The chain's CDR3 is CAWSLGSASSYNEQFF. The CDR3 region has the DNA TGTGCCTGGAGTCTCGGAAGCGCCAGCTCCTACAATGAGCAGTTCTTC. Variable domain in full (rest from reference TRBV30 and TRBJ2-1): SQTIHQWPATLVQPVGSPLSLECTVEGTSNPNLYWYRQAAGRGLQLLFYSVGIGQISSEVPQNLSASRPQDRQFILSSKKLLLSDSGFYLCAWSLGSASSYNEQFFGPGTRLTVL.

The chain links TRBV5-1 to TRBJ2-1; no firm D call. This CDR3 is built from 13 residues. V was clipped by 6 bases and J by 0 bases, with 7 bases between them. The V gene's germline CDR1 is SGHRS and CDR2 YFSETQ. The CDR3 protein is CASTESSYNEQFF. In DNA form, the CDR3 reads TGCGCCAGCACAGAAAGCTCCTACAATGAGCAGTTCTTC.

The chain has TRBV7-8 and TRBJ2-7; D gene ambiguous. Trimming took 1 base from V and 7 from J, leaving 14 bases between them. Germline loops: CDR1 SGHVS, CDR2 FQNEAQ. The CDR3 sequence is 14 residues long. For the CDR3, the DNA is TGTGCCAGCAGCTTAGTGGAGACCTCAGGAGAGCAGTACTTC. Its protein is CASSLVETSGEQYF.

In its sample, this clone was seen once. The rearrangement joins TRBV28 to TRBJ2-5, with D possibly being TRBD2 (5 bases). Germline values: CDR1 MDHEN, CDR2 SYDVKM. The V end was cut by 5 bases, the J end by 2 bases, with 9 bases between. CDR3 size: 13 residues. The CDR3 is CASSVGLQETQYF. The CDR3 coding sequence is TGTGCCAGCAGTGTTGGACTGCAAGAGACCCAGTACTTC.

CDR3 bases: TGTGCCAGCACCAGCAGGTGGCTATGGCAGAATGGCTACACCTTC. Protein product: CASTSRWLWQNGYTF. This chain connects TRBV2 to TRBJ1-2; D call uncertain. This CDR3 region has 15 residues. Trimming removed 7 bases at V and 6 bases at J, with 21 bases between. The germline V gene has CDR1 SNHLY and CDR2 FYNNEI.

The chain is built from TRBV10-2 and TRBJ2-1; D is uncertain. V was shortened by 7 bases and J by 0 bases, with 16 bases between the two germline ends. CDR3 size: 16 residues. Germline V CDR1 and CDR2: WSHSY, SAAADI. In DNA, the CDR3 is TGCGCCAGCACCCCCTTGGCGTCGAGCTCCTACAATGAGCAGTTCTTC. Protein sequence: CASTPLASSSYNEQFF.

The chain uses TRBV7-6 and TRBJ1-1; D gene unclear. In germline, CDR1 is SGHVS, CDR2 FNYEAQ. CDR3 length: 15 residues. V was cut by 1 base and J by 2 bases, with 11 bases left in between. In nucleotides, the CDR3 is TGTGCCAGCAGCTTAGGGGCAGCTAAAAACACTGAAGCTTTCTTT. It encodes CASSLGAAKNTEAFF.

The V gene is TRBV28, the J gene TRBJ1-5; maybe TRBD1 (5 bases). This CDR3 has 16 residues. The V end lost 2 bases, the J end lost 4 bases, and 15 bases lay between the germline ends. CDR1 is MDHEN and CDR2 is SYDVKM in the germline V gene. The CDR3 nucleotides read TGTGCCAGCAGTTTACTTGCGGCAGGGAGGAATCAGCCCCAGCATTTT. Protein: CASSLLAAGRNQPQHF.

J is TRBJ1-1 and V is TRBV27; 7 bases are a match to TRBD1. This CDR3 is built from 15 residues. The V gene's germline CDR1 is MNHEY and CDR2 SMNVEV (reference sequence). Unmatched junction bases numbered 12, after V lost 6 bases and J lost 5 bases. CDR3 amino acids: CASRERRGHGTEAFF. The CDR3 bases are TGTGCCAGCAGGGAACGGAGGGGGCATGGAACTGAAGCTTTCTTT.

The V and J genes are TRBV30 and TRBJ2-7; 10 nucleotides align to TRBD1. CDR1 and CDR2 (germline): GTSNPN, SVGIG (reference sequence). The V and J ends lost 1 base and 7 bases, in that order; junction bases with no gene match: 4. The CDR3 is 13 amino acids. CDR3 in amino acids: CAWSGQGAGEQYF. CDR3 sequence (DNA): TGTGCCTGGAGTGGACAGGGGGCGGGGGAGCAGTACTTC.

CDR3 sequence (DNA): TGTGCCAGCAGCCGGGACAGGGATCTTCAGCCCCAGCATTTT. It yields the protein CASSRDRDLQPQHF. The chain is built from TRBV11-2 and TRBJ1-5, with 9 bases aligning to TRBD1. Germline-derived CDR1 and CDR2 are SGHAT and FQNNGV. The CDR3 spans 14 residues. J lost 6 bases, V lost 5 bases, and 5 bases had no gene match. The whole variable domain, filled in from reference TRBV11-2 and TRBJ1-5, reads EAGVAQSPRYKIIEKRQSVAFWCNPISGHATLYWYQQILGQGPKLLIQFQNNGVVDDSQLPKDRFSAERLKGVDSTLKIQPAKLEDSAVYLCASSRDRDLQPQHFGDGTRLSIL.

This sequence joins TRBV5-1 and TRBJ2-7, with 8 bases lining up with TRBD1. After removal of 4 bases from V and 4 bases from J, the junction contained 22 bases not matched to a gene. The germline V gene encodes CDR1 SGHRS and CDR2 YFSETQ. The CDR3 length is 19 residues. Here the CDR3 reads CASSHRQGSGVLGLYEQYF. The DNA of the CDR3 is TGCGCCAGCAGCCACCGACAGGGGTCAGGGGTTTTGGGTTTGTACGAGCAGTACTTC.

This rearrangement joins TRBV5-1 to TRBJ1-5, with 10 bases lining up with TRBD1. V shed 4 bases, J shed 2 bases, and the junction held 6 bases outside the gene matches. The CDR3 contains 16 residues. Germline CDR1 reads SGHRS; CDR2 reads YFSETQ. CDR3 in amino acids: CASSKGTGEGNQPQHF. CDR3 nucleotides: TGCGCCAGCAGCAAAGGGACAGGGGAAGGCAATCAGCCCCAGCATTTT.

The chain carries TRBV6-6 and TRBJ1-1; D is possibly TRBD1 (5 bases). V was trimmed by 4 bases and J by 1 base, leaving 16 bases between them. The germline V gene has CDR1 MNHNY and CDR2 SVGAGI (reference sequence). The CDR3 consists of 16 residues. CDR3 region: CASSSTRRGSNTEAFF. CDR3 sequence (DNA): TGTGCCAGCAGTTCCACTCGACGGGGGTCGAACACTGAAGCTTTCTTT.

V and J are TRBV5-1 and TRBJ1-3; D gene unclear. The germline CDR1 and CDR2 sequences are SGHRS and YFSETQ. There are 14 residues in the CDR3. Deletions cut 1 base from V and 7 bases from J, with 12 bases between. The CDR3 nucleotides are TGCGCCAGCAGCTTGTCTGACGGTAGGAACACCATATATTTT. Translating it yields CASSLSDGRNTIYF. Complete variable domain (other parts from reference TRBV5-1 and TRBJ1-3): KAGVTQTPRYLIKTRGQQVTLSCSPISGHRSVSWYQQTPGQGLQFLFEYFSETQRNKGNFPGRFSGRQFSNSRSEMNVSTLELGDSALYLCASSLSDGRNTIYFGEGSWLTVV.

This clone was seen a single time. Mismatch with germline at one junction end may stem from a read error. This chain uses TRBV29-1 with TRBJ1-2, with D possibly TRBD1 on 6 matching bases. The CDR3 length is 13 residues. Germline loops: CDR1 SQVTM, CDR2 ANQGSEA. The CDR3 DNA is TGCAGCGTTGAGGACAGTTCCGTTTACAGATCGGTTTTC. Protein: CSVEDSSVYRSVF.

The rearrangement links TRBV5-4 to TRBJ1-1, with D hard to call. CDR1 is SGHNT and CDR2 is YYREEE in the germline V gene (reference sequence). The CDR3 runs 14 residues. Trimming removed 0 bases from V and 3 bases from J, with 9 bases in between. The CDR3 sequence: CASSLGAKDTEAFF. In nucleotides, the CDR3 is TGTGCCAGCAGCTTGGGGGCAAAGGACACTGAAGCTTTCTTT.

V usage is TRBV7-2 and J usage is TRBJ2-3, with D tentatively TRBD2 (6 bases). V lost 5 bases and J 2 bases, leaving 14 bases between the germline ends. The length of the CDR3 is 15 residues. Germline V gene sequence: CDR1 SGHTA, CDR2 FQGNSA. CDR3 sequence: CASSPQAGPTDTQYF. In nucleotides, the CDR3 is TGTGCCAGCAGCCCCCAGGCGGGACCCACAGATACGCAGTATTTT. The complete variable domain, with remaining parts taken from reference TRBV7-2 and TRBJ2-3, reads GAGVSQSPSNKVTEKGKDVELRCDPISGHTALYWYRQSLGQGLEFLIYFQGNSAPDKSGLPSDRFSAERTGGSVSTLTIQRTQQEDSAVYLCASSPQAGPTDTQYFGPGTRLTVL.

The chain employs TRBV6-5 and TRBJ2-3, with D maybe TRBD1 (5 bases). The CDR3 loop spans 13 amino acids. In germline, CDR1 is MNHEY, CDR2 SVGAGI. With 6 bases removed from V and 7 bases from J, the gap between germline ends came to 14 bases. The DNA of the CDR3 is TGTGCCAGCAGGCCGGTTCAGGGCTATACGCAGTATTTT. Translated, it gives CASRPVQGYTQYF.

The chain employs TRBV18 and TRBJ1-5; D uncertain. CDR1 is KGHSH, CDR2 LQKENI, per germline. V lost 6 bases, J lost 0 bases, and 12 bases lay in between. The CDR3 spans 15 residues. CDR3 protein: CASSPGADSNQPQHF. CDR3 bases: TGTGCCAGCTCTCCAGGAGCCGATAGCAATCAGCCCCAGCATTTT.

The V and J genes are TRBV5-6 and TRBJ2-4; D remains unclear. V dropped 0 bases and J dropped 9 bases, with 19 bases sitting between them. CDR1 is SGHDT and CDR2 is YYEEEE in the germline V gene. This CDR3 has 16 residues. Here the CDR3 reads CASSLGSLVSVGIQYF. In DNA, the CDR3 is TGTGCCAGCAGCTTGGGGTCACTGGTTTCGGTCGGCATTCAGTACTTC.

The CDR3 is CASSQDQGLAGATSTDTQYF. The CDR3 bases are TGCGCCAGCAGCCAAGATCAGGGACTAGCGGGGGCAACTAGCACAGATACGCAGTATTTT. The rearrangement joins TRBV4-3 to TRBJ2-3; TRBD2 aligns across 14 bases. The V gene end was trimmed by 0 bases and the J gene end by 0 bases; junction bases not matched to a gene: 8. The germline gives CDR1 LGHNA, CDR2 YSLEER. The CDR3 covers 20 residues.

Here the CDR3 DNA reads TGTGCCCTGTCGGCGGGACTGGGCTACAATGAGCAGTTCTTC. Translated, it gives CALSAGLGYNEQFF. V and J are TRBV28 and TRBJ2-1; possibly TRBD2 for D (6 bases). This CDR3 spans 14 amino acids. V shed 11 bases and J shed 3 bases, with 17 bases lying between them. Germline V CDR1 and CDR2: MDHEN, SYDVKM.

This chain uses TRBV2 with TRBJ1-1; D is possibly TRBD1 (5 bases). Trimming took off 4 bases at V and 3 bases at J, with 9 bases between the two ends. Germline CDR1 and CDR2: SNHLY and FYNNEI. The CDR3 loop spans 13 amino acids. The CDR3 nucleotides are TGTGCCAGCAGTGGGGGGGGGTACACTGAAGCTTTCTTT. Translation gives CASSGGGYTEAFF.

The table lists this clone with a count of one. CDR3 bases: TGTGCCAGCAGCTTGGACGGGAGGGGAGATACGCAGTATTTT. Amino acids: CASSLDGRGDTQYF. The chain couples TRBV5-4 to TRBJ2-3; 8 bases are shared with TRBD2. Germline CDR1 and CDR2: SGHNT and YYREEE (reference sequence). V gave up 0 bases and J gave up 5 bases; unmatched junction bases: 2. The length of the CDR3 is 14 residues.